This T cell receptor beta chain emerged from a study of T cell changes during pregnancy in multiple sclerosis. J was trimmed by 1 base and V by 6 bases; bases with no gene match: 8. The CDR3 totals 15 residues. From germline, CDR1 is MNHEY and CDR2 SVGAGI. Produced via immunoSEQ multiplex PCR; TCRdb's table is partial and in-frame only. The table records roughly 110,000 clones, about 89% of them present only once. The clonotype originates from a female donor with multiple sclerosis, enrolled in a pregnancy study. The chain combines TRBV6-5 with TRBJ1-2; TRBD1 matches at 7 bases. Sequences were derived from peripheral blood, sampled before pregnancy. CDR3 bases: TGTGCCAGCAGACAACATCAGGGGGATAACTATGGCTACACCTTC. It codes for CASRQHQGDNYGYTF.